One sample yielded the 30 T cell receptor beta chains listed below, sequenced in a study of blood T cell repertoires in COVID-19. Sequencing was performed with immunoSEQ multiplex PCR; in TCRdb, only in-frame clones are kept and a portion is missing. The table lists around 140,000 clones, roughly 84% of them singletons. Sequenced: peripheral blood. The source is a human donor in a cohort sampled during active COVID-19.

A few counts support this clone. The V call is TRBV7-9, the J call TRBJ2-1, with TRBD2 identical over 10 bases. The CDR3 is 17 residues long. Trimming cost V 3 bases and J 9 bases; bases outside gene matches: 14. CDR1 and CDR2 (germline): SEHNR, FQNEAQ (reference sequence). The CDR3 here is CASSFRPLAGALVEQFF. CDR3 coding DNA: TGTGCCAGCAGCTTCCGCCCCCTAGCGGGAGCTCTAGTTGAGCAGTTCTTC.

The chain carries TRBV4-2 and TRBJ2-2; D remains unclear. Germline CDR1 LGHNA, CDR2 YNFKEQ. The length of the CDR3 is 16 residues. Trimming took 0 bases from V and 1 from J, leaving 9 bases between them. The CDR3 DNA sequence: TGTGCCAGCAGCCAAGAGGTGACTCAGAACACCGGGGAGCTGTTTTTT. Translating gives CASSQEVTQNTGELFF.

Comments on this clone: Germline and junction disagree at one end, which may indicate a read error. This chain connects TRBV11-2 to TRBJ1-3, with 8 bases matching TRBD1. Germline values: CDR1 SGHAT, CDR2 FQNNGV. The CDR3 is 15 amino acids. CDR3 nucleotides: TGTGCCAGCACCTTATCCACAGGGGGAGGAAACACCATATATTTT. Its translation is CASTLSTGGGNTIYF.

This clone appeared once. V gene TRBV30 combines with J gene TRBJ2-1, with D perhaps matching TRBD2 (5 bases). Germline CDR1 reads GTSNPN; CDR2 reads SVGIG (reference sequence). The CDR3 loop spans 14 amino acids. V lost 0 bases, J lost 0 bases, and 6 bases lay in between. This chain's CDR3 is CAWSVGSSYNEQFF. The CDR3 DNA sequence: TGTGCCTGGAGTGTAGGGAGCTCCTACAATGAGCAGTTCTTC.

The chain links TRBV5-4 to TRBJ2-3, with a tentative D call TRBD2 (7 bases). The V gene lost 2 bases and the J gene lost 2 bases, with 15 bases spanning the gap. CDR1 is SGHNT, CDR2 YYREEE, per germline (reference sequence). The CDR3 length is 16 residues. CDR3 in amino acids: CASSLGGGANTDTQYF. In DNA, the CDR3 is TGTGCCAGCAGCTTAGGAGGGGGGGCCAACACAGATACGCAGTATTTT.

The chain links TRBV12-3 or TRBV12-4 to TRBJ2-7; no clear D gene. Between the trimmed V and J ends, which lost 6 bases and 1 base, there was a span of 7 bases. There are 12 residues in the CDR3. The DNA for the CDR3 is TGTGCCAGCAGCTCAGTTTCCTACGAGCAGTACTTC. This codes for CASSSVSYEQYF.

This clone was seen only a few times. The V and J genes are TRBV5-1 and TRBJ2-6, with D perhaps TRBD1 (5 bases). The length of the CDR3 is 17 residues. The germline V gene encodes CDR1 SGHRS and CDR2 YFSETQ. The V end lost 3 bases, the J end lost 3 bases, and 16 bases lay between the germline ends. The CDR3 sequence: CASSSSGSVRGANVLTF. The CDR3 DNA reads as TGCGCCAGCAGCTCCTCAGGGTCTGTTCGTGGGGCCAACGTCCTGACTTTC.

This clone was seen a handful of times. V and J are TRBV19 and TRBJ2-3; 7 positions agree with TRBD2. CDR1 and CDR2 from the germline V gene are LNHDA and SQIVND (reference sequence). V lost 6 bases to trimming and J lost 6 bases; unmatched junction nucleotides: 9. The CDR3 extends over 14 amino acids. CDR3 loop: CASSRAGVLDTQYF. In nucleotides, the CDR3 is TGTGCCAGTAGCAGGGCGGGAGTTTTGGATACGCAGTATTTT.

The CDR3 spells CASSPQGRGRETQYF. The CDR3 coding sequence is TGTGCCAGCAGCCCCCAAGGTAGGGGTAGAGAGACCCAGTACTTC. The V and J genes are TRBV14 and TRBJ2-5, with TRBD1 as a possible D gene (5 bases). Per germline, CDR1 SGHDN and CDR2 FVKESK. V was trimmed by 4 bases and J by 4 bases, leaving 16 bases between them. The CDR3 has 15 amino acids.

The genes are TRBV19 and TRBJ1-4; D perhaps matches TRBD1 (5 bases). The CDR3 runs to 13 residues. Trimming left V 5 bases short and J 8 bases short, with 12 bases between. CDR1 is LNHDA, CDR2 SQIVND, per germline (reference sequence). The CDR3 DNA reads as TGTGCCAGTAGTCCGTTGGCAGGGGAAAAACTGTTTTTT. Amino acid sequence: CASSPLAGEKLFF. Variable domain in full (rest from reference TRBV19 and TRBJ1-4): DGGITQSPKYLFRKEGQNVTLSCEQNLNHDAMYWYRQDPGQGLRLIYYSQIVNDFQKGDIAEGYSVSREKKESFPLTVTSAQKNPTAFYLCASSPLAGEKLFFGSGTQLSVL.

This chain connects TRBV28 to TRBJ1-1; D is unclear. Trimming stripped 6 bases from V and 1 base from J, with 9 bases between. CDR3 length equals 13 residues. Germline V gene sequence: CDR1 MDHEN, CDR2 SYDVKM. Here the CDR3 DNA reads TGTGCCAGCAGGGAGACCTGGAACACTGAAGCTTTCTTT. It translates to CASRETWNTEAFF.

This chain connects TRBV30 to TRBJ2-1; 10 bases match TRBD2. Trimming at V came to 2 bases and at J to 0 bases, leaving 7 bases not matched to a gene. CDR3 size: 17 residues. Germline CDR1 and CDR2: GTSNPN and SVGIG (reference sequence). The CDR3, as DNA: TGTGCCTGGAGTCGGACTAGCGGTTTCAGCTCCTACAATGAGCAGTTCTTC. It is translated as CAWSRTSGFSSYNEQFF.

This chain uses TRBV5-1 with TRBJ1-2; D remains ambiguous. Germline V gene lookup returns CDR1 SGHRS and CDR2 YFSETQ. With 2 bases removed from V and 2 bases from J, the gap between germline ends came to 10 bases. CDR3 length: 14 residues. CDR3 in DNA: TGCGCCAGCAGCTTACGGCGGGCGAACTATGGCTACACCTTC. It yields the protein CASSLRRANYGYTF.

CDR3 in DNA: TGTGCCAGCAGTTCCGGGACAGGGGGCAATCAGCCCCAGCATTTT. This codes for CASSSGTGGNQPQHF. The chain joins TRBV6-6 to TRBJ1-5; 10 bases are a match to TRBD1. The CDR3 totals 15 residues. V lost 4 bases and J lost 2; bases outside the gene matches: 2. Germline loops: CDR1 MNHNY, CDR2 SVGAGI (reference sequence).

This chain connects TRBV5-4 to TRBJ2-5, with TRBD1 as a possible D gene (5 bases). Germline-derived CDR1 and CDR2 are SGHNT and YYREEE (reference sequence). The CDR3 is 14 amino acids. Trimming removed 4 bases from V and 2 bases from J, with 12 bases in between. DNA for the CDR3: TGTGCCAGCAGCCCGAGACAGAAACAAGAGACCCAGTACTTC. Amino acid sequence: CASSPRQKQETQYF.

This sequence joins TRBV13 and TRBJ1-1; TRBD1 matches 9 bases. Germline trimming cut 0 bases from V and 4 bases from J; bases unmatched to any gene: 12. The germline gives CDR1 PRHDT, CDR2 FYEKMQ (reference sequence). The CDR3 is 18 residues long. CDR3 coding DNA: TGTGCCAGCAGCTTAGGCCCTCTGGGACAGGGAGAAAGCACTGAAGCTTTCTTT. This codes for CASSLGPLGQGESTEAFF.

The chain carries TRBV3-1 (or the pseudogene TRBV3-2) and TRBJ2-2; the D is unclear. The CDR3 length is 15 residues. The germline V and J ends were trimmed by 1 base and 2 bases, with 8 bases remaining between them. The germline gives CDR1 LGHDT, CDR2 YNNKEL (reference sequence). The DNA for the CDR3 is TGTGCCAGCAGCCAAGGGATGACAAACACCGGGGAGCTGTTTTTT. Protein sequence: CASSQGMTNTGELFF.

The chain couples TRBV27 to TRBJ1-4; D not resolved. Trimming cost V 2 bases and J 7 bases, with 14 bases left between them. This CDR3 region has 15 residues. Germline CDR1 reads MNHEY; CDR2 reads SMNVEV (reference sequence). In DNA form, the CDR3 reads TGTGCCAGCAGTTTAAACCAGCGCCGGGGTGAAAAACTGTTTTTT. As protein: CASSLNQRRGEKLFF.

The V call is TRBV25-1, the J call TRBJ1-2; the match to TRBD1 covers 7 bases. CDR1 and CDR2 from the germline V gene are MGHDK and SYGVNS. J was trimmed by 4 bases and V by 2 bases; bases with no gene match: 4. The CDR3 extends over 14 amino acids. CDR3 nucleotides: TGTGCCAGCAGTGAAGCCGGGGACAGCTATGGCTACACCTTC. Its translation: CASSEAGDSYGYTF.

The chain links TRBV19 to TRBJ1-2; D is uncertain. Trimming removed 10 bases from V and 2 bases from J, with 11 bases in between. The length of the CDR3 is 12 residues. Germline V gene data show CDR1 as LNHDA and CDR2 as SQIVND (reference sequence). The CDR3 protein is CAISTENYGYTF. The DNA for the CDR3 is TGTGCCATTTCGACGGAGAACTATGGCTACACCTTC.

The chain has TRBV6-6 and TRBJ1-3; TRBD1 is a possible D gene (5 bases). The V gene's germline CDR1 is MNHNY and CDR2 SVGAGI (reference sequence). This CDR3 is 14 amino acids long. Trimming shortened V by 8 bases and J by 4 bases, and 15 bases separated the two germline ends. The DNA of the CDR3 is TGTGCCAGCGGAACCCCGACAGAGGGAAACACCATATATTTT. This sequence encodes CASGTPTEGNTIYF.

Points on this clone: The sample holds other DNA sequences that translate to the same CDR3. The chain recombines TRBV7-9 with TRBJ2-7; weak D call: TRBD1 (5 bases). The CDR3 sequence is 12 residues long. Looked up from germline, CDR1 is SEHNR and CDR2 is FQNEAQ (reference sequence). Trimming took off 5 bases at V and 4 bases at J, with 9 bases between the two ends. CDR3: CASSLTGYEQYF. The DNA of the CDR3 is TGTGCCAGCAGCCTAACAGGATACGAGCAGTACTTC.

This clone was found a few times. CDR3 residues: CASSQSIAGGSYSNQPQHF. CDR3 DNA: TGTGCCAGCAGCCAATCCATCGCGGGGGGATCTTATAGCAATCAGCCCCAGCATTTT. This rearrangement joins TRBV21-1 to TRBJ1-5. TRBV21-1 is given as a pseudogene. The CDR3 runs 19 residues.

This chain uses TRBV2 with TRBJ1-6; weak D call: TRBD1 (5 bases). Trimming stripped 4 bases from V and 10 bases from J, with 14 bases between. Looked up from germline, CDR1 is SNHLY and CDR2 is FYNNEI. The CDR3 consists of 14 residues. CDR3 DNA sequence: TGTGCCAGCAGTGCAGGGATGGGGTACTCACCCCTCCACTTT. It codes for CASSAGMGYSPLHF.

This chain links TRBV6-5 with TRBJ2-7; D unclear. From germline, CDR1 is MNHEY and CDR2 SVGAGI. The CDR3 is made up of 16 amino acids. V shed 2 bases and J shed 5 bases, with 19 bases lying between them. DNA of the CDR3: TGTGCCAGCAGTTACCTTACTGGGCAGGCCGCACACGAGCAGTACTTC. Translation: CASSYLTGQAAHEQYF.

J is TRBJ1-2 and V is TRBV7-9; D unclear. CDR1 is SEHNR and CDR2 is FQNEAQ in the germline V gene (reference sequence). There are 13 residues in the CDR3. V was trimmed by 1 base and J by 4 bases, leaving 7 bases between them. The DNA for the CDR3 is TGTGCCAGCAGCTTAGAACAGAGCTATGGCTACACCTTC. The encoded protein is CASSLEQSYGYTF.

This chain links TRBV9 with TRBJ2-3; TRBD1 is a possible D gene (6 bases). V dropped 3 bases and J dropped 0 bases, with 8 bases sitting between them. Germline V gene lookup returns CDR1 SGDLS and CDR2 YYNGEE. The CDR3 extends over 14 amino acids. The chain's CDR3 is CASSAGVSTDTQYF. The DNA for the CDR3 is TGTGCCAGCAGCGCAGGGGTAAGCACAGATACGCAGTATTTT.

The chain employs TRBV19 and TRBJ1-4, with 9 bases aligning to TRBD1. This CDR3 has 13 amino acids. The trim removed 7 bases at V and 8 bases at J, leaving 5 bases unmatched. Germline lookup yields CDR1 LNHDA and CDR2 SQIVND (reference sequence). CDR3 residues: CASIPTGGEKLFF. The CDR3 DNA is TGTGCCAGTATCCCGACAGGGGGAGAAAAACTGTTTTTT.

This chain connects TRBV2 to TRBJ1-1; no reliable D call. Trimming cost V 4 bases and J 3 bases, with 12 bases left between them. CDR3 length: 14 residues. The V gene's germline CDR1 is SNHLY and CDR2 FYNNEI. CDR3 sequence: CASSGGRGYTEAFF. The DNA of the CDR3 is TGTGCCAGCAGTGGAGGGAGAGGATACACTGAAGCTTTCTTT.

The chain combines TRBV6-6 with TRBJ2-7; weak D call: TRBD2 (6 bases). This CDR3 region has 15 residues. Trimming took 0 bases from V and 2 from J, leaving 11 bases between them. Per germline, CDR1 MNHNY and CDR2 SVGAGI (reference sequence). The DNA of the CDR3 is TGTGCCAGCAGTTACTCAGGCGGGGCGCCCTACGAGCAGTACTTC. This translates into CASSYSGGAPYEQYF.